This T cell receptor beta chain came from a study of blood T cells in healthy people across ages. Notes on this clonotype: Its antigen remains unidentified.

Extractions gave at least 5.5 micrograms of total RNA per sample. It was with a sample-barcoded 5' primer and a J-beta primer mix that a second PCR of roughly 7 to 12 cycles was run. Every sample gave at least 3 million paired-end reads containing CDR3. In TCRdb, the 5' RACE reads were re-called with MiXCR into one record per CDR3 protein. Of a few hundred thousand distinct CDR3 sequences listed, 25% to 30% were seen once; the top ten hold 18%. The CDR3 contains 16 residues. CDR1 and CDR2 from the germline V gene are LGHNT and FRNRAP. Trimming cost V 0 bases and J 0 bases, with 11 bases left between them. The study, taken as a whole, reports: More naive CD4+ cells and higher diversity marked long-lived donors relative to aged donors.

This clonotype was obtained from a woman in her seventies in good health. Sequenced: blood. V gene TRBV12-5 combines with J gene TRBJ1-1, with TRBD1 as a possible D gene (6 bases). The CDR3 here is CASGLVQGPMNTEAFF. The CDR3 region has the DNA TGTGCTAGTGGTTTGGTACAGGGACCCATGAACACTGAAGCTTTCTTT.